This T cell receptor beta chain was retrieved from a study of blood T cell repertoires in COVID-19. Overall study context: The United States, Italy and Spain provided the acute and convalescent COVID-19 samples. In each case, the material was cDNA or gDNA derived from T cells, B-cell-depleted T cells, or PBMCs.

The CDR3 sequence is 13 residues long. V was clipped by 0 bases and J by 1 base, with 4 bases between them. The germline V gene encodes CDR1 SGDLS and CDR2 YYNGEE. Original methodology: The authors estimated nucleated cell counts from reference gene primer amplification. Here immunoSEQ multiplex PCR was the method, and the copy in TCRdb shows in-frame clones only, minus some. V and J calls and clone size are those listed in that table; D and trimming were worked out from the DNA. The top ten clones hold about 9.8% of a sample with hundreds of thousands of clones, roughly 87% of them seen once. This clonotype originated in a man aged 18 to 29 with active or convalescent COVID-19. The material sequenced was peripheral blood. The genes are TRBV9 and TRBJ1-1; the D is unclear. The CDR3 reads CASSVGRNTEAFF. The CDR3 DNA is TGTGCCAGCAGCGTAGGTCGGAACACTGAAGCTTTCTTT.